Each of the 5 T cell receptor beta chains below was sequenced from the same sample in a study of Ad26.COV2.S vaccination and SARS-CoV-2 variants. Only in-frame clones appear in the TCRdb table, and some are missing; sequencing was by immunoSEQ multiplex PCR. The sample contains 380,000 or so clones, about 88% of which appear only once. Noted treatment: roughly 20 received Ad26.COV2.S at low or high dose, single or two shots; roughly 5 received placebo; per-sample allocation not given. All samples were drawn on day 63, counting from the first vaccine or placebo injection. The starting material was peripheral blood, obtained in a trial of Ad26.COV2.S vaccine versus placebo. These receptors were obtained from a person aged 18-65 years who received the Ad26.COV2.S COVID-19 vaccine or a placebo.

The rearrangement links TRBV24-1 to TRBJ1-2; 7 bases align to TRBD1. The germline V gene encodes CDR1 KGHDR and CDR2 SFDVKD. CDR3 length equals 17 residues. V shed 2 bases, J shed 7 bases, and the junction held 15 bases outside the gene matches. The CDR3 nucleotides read TGTGCCACCAGTGATTCGGCGGCAGGGGGAATTCAGAGTGGCTACACCTTC. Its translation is CATSDSAAGGIQSGYTF.

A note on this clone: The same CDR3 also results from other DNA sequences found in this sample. In DNA, the CDR3 is TGTGCCAGTAGTATAGGTCAAGGGAACTATGGCTACACCTTC. It codes for CASSIGQGNYGYTF. This chain uses TRBV19 with TRBJ1-2; D not resolved. Trimming removed 1 base from V and 2 bases from J, with 8 bases in between. Germline V gives CDR1 LNHDA, CDR2 SQIVND (reference sequence). The CDR3 consists of 14 residues.

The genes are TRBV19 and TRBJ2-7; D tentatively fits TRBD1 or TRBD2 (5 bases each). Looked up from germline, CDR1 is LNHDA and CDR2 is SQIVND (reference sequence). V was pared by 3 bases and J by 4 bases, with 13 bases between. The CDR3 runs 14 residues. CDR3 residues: CASSIQLGPYEQYF. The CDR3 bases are TGTGCCAGTAGTATTCAACTGGGACCTTACGAGCAGTACTTC.

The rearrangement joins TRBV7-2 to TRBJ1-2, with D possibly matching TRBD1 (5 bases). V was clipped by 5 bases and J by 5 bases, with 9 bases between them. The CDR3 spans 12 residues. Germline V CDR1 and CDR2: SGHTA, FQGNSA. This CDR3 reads CASSPGAYGYTF. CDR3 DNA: TGTGCCAGCAGCCCCGGGGCTTATGGCTACACCTTC.

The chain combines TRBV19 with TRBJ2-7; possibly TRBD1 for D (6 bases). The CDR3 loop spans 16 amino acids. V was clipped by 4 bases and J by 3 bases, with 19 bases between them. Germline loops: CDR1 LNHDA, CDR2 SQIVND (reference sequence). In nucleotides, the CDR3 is TGTGCCAGTAGTACAGTCTTCCGGACAGCTTACTACGAGCAGTACTTC. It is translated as CASSTVFRTAYYEQYF. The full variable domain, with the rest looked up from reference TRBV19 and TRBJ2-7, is DGGITQSPKYLFRKEGQNVTLSCEQNLNHDAMYWYRQDPGQGLRLIYYSQIVNDFQKGDIAEGYSVSREKKESFPLTVTSAQKNPTAFYLCASSTVFRTAYYEQYFGPGTRLTVT.